One and the same sample provided the 3 T cell receptor beta chains below, sequenced in a study of cytomegalovirus exposure and HLA in healthy donors. The PCR was carried out with 60 Vbeta primers and 13 Jbeta primers. The data were produced by immunoSEQ multiplex PCR, yet TCRdb's version contains in-frame clones alone and is incomplete. The data contain about 150,000 clones, approximately 75% of them seen just once; the ten biggest clones take up approximately 3%. Sequencing used PBMCs. The receptor source for this set is a man younger than 35 in good health and CMV-seronegative.

This clone came up once. V usage is TRBV11-2 and J usage is TRBJ1-1; D might be TRBD1 (6 bases). Germline assignment: CDR1 SGHAT and CDR2 FQNNGV. Trimming left V 5 bases short and J 4 bases short, with 14 bases between. This CDR3 has 14 amino acids. CDR3 nucleotides: TGTGCCAGCAGCCCGTACAGGGAGGGCACTGAAGCTTTCTTT. It translates to CASSPYREGTEAFF.

The V call is TRBV7-9, the J call TRBJ2-7; TRBD1 aligns across 8 bases. There are 12 residues in the CDR3. Per germline, CDR1 SEHNR and CDR2 FQNEAQ (reference sequence). V was pared by 11 bases and J by 2 bases, with 5 bases of the junction left unmatched. This CDR3 is CAGGQEPYEQYF. In nucleotides, the CDR3 is TGTGCCGGGGGACAGGAACCCTACGAGCAGTACTTC.

The rearrangement uses TRBV28 and TRBJ2-7; the match to TRBD1 covers 11 bases. The CDR3 is 14 amino acids. The V gene end was trimmed by 4 bases and the J gene end by 6 bases; junction bases not matched to a gene: 5. Germline V gene data show CDR1 as MDHEN and CDR2 as SYDVKM. In DNA, the CDR3 is TGTGCCAGCAGTTCCTGGACAGGGGGCGCCGAGCAGTACGTC. Translation: CASSSWTGGAEQYV.